This T cell receptor beta chain is from a study of CD8 T cells in ankylosing spondylitis. Overall study findings and caveats: A TCR beta motif of several highly homologous variants seemed to mark ankylosing spondylitis blood. The authors found the disease-linked clones to be CD8+ and relatively rare in peripheral blood. Earlier authors reported some of these motif variants in reactive arthritis synovial fluid and blood.

Preparation of TCR beta libraries was done by quantitative 5'-RACE with molecular barcodes. MiXCR, applied by TCRdb to the 5' RACE reads, yields one record per CDR3 protein. Of about 440,000 distinct CDR3 sequences listed, more than 15% are singletons. V shed 3 bases and J 5 bases; nucleotides not matched to a gene: 8. This CDR3 has 15 amino acids. Looked up from germline, CDR1 is DFQATT and CDR2 is SNEGSKA (reference sequence). This clonotype was counted at least ten times. As yet, its antigen is unknown. This sequence was found in a male donor with ankylosing spondylitis. The chain links TRBV20-1 to TRBJ2-3; 10 nucleotides align to TRBD2. Sequenced: blood, either unsorted or a sorted T cell fraction (not recorded which). The CDR3 spells CSARVLAGVGDTQYF. As DNA, the CDR3 is TGCAGTGCTAGGGTGCTAGCGGGAGTTGGAGATACGCAGTATTTT.